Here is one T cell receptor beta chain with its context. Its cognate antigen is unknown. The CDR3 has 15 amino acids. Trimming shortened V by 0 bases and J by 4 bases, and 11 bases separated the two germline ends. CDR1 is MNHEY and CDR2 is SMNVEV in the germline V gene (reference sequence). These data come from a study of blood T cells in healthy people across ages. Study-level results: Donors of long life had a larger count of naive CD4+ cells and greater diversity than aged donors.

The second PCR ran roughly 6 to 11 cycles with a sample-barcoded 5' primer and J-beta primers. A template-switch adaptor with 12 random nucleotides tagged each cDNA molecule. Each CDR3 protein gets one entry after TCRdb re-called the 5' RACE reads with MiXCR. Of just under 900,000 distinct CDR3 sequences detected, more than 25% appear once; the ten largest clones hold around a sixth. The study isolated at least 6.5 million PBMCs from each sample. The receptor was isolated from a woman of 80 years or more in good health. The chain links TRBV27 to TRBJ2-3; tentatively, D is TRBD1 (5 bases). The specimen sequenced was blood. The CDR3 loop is CASSLSPTAADTQYF. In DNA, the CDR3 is TGTGCCAGCAGTTTATCCCCGACAGCCGCAGATACGCAGTATTTT.